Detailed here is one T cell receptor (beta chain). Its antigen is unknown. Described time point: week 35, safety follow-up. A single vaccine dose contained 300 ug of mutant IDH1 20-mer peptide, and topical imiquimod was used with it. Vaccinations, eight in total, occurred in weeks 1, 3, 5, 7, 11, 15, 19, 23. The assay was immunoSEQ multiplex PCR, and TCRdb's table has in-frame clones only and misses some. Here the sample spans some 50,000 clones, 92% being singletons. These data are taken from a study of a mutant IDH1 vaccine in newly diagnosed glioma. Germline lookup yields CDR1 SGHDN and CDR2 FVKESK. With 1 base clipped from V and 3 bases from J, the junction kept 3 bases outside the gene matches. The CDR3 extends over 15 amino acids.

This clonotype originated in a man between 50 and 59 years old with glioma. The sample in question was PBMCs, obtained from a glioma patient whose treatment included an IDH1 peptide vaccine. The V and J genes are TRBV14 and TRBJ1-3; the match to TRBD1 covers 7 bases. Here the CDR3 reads CASSQGTGGGNTIYF. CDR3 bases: TGTGCCAGCAGCCAAGGGACAGGCGGTGGAAACACCATATATTTT.